This T cell receptor beta chain was found in a study of cytomegalovirus exposure and HLA in healthy donors. This clone was found once. Its antigen is not identified. Vbeta (60) and Jbeta (13) primers were used in the PCR. Produced via immunoSEQ multiplex PCR; TCRdb's table is partial and in-frame only. The data show 40,000 to 55,000 clones, approximately 67% seen once. Whole-study findings and limits: Sequencing depth roughly uniform across donors was assumed in presence/absence analyses. TCR beta V- and J-gene trimming, according to a later analysis, was linked to a missense DCLRE1C variant.

Donors sampled were nominally healthy, though unrecorded immune exposures were likely. With 0 bases clipped from V and 6 bases from J, the junction kept 5 bases outside the gene matches. This CDR3 spans 16 amino acids. Germline lookup yields CDR1 SGHDT and CDR2 YYEEEE. The material sequenced was PBMCs. The receptor comes from a young man in good health and CMV-seronegative. The V call is TRBV5-6, the J call TRBJ2-2, with 10 positions matching TRBD1. CDR3 coding DNA: TGTGCCAGCAGCTTGGGACAGGGGGCCAGAGCCGGGGAGCTGTTTTTT. The encoded protein is CASSLGQGARAGELFF.